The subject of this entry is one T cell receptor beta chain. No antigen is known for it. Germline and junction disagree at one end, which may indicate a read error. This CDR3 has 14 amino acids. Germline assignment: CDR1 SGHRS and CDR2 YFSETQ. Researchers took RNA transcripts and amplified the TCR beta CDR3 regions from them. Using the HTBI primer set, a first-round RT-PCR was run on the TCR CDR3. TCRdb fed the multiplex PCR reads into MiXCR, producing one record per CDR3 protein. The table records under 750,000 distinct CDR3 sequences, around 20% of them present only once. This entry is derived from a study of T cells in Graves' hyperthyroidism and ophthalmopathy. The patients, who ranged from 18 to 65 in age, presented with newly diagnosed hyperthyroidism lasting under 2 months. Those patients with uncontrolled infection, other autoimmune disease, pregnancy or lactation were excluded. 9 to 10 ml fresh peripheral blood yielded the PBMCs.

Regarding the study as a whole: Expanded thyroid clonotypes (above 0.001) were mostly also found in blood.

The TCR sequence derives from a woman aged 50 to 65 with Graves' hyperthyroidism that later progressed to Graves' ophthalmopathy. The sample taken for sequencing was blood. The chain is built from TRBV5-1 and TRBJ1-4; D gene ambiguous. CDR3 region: CASSELWDNEKLFF. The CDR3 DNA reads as TGTGCCAGCAGCGAGCTTTGGGATAATGAAAAACTGTTTTTT. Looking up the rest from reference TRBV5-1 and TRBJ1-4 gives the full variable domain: KAGVTQTPRYLIKTRGQQVTLSCSPISGHRSVSWYQQTPGQGLQFLFEYFSETQRNKGNFPGRFSGRQFSNSRSEMNVSTLELGDSALYLCASSELWDNEKLFFGSGTQLSVL.